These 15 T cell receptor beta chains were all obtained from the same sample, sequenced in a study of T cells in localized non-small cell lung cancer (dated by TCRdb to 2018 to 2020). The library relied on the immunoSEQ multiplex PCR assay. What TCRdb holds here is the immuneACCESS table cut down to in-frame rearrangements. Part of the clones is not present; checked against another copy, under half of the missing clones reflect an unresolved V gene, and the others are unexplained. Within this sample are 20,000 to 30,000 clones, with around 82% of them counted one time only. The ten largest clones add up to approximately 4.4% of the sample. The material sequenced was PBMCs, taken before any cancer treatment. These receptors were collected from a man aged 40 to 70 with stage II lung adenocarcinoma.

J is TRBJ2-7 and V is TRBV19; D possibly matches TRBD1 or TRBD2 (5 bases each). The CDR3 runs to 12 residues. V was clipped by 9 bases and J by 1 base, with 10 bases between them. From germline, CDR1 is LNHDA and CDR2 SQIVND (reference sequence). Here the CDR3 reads CASRDRSYEQYF. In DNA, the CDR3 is TGTGCCAGCCGGGACCGGTCCTACGAGCAGTACTTC.

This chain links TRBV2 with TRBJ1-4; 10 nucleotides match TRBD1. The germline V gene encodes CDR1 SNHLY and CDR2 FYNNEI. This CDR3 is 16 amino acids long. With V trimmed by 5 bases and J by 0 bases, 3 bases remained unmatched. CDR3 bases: TGTGCCAGCAGTCGACAGGGGGCAGCAACTAATGAAAAACTGTTTTTT. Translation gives CASSRQGAATNEKLFF.

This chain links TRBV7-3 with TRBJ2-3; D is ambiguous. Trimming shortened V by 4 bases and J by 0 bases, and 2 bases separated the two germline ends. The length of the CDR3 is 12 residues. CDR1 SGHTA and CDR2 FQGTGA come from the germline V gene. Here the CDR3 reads CASSSSTDTQYF. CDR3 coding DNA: TGTGCCAGCAGCTCGAGCACAGATACGCAGTATTTT.

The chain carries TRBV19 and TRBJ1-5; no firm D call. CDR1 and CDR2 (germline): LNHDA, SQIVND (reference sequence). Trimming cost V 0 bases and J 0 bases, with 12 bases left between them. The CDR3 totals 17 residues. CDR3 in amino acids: CASSIDLRLSSNQPQHF. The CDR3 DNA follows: TGTGCCAGTAGTATAGATCTGAGGCTCAGTAGCAATCAGCCCCAGCATTTT.

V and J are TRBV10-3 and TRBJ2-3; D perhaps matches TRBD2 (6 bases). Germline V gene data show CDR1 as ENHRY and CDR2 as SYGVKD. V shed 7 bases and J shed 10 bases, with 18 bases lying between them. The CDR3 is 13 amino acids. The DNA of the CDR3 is TGTGCCATCACCAGGGACTCCGAAGGGGCGCAGTATTTT. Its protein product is CAITRDSEGAQYF.

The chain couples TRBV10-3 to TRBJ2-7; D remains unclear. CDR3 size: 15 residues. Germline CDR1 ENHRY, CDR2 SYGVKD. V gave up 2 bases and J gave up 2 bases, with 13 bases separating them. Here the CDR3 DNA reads TGTGCCATCAGTGAGCTCGGCGGCATCACCTACGAGCAGTACTTC. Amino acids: CAISELGGITYEQYF.

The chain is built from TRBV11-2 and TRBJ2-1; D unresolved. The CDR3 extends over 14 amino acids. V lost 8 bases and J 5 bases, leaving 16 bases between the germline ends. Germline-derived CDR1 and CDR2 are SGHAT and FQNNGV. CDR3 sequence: CASGQATVNNEQFF. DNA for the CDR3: TGTGCCAGCGGCCAAGCGACGGTTAACAATGAGCAGTTCTTC.

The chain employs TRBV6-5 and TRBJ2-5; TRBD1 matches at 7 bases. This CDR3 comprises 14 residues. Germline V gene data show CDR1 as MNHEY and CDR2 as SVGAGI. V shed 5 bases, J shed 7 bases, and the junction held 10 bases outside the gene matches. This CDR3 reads CASSPQGESTTQYF. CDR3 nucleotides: TGTGCCAGCAGTCCCCAGGGGGAGAGTACGACCCAGTACTTC.

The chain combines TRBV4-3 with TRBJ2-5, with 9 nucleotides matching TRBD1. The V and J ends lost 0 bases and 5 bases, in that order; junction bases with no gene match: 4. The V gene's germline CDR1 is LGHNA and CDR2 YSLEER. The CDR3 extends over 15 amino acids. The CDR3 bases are TGCGCCAGCAGCCAAGAACAGGGGGCAAGGGAGACCCAGTACTTC. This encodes CASSQEQGARETQYF.

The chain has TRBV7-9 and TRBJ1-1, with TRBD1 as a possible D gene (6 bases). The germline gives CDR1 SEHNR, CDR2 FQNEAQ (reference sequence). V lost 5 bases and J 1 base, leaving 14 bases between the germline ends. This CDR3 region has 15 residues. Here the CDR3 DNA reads TGTGCCAGCAGCGTACGCGGGGGGCCGAACACTGAAGCTTTCTTT. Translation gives CASSVRGGPNTEAFF.

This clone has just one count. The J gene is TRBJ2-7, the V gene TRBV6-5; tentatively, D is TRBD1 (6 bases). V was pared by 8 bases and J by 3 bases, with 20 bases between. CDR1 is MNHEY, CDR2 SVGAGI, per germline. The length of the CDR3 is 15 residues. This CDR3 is CASSGPTGKDYEQYF. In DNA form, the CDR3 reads TGTGCCAGCTCCGGTCCTACAGGGAAGGACTACGAGCAGTACTTC.

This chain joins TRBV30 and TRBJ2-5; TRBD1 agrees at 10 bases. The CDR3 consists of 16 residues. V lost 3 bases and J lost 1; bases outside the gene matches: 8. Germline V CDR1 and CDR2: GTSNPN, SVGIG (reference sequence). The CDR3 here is CAWRSWRDRGQETQYF. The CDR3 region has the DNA TGTGCCTGGAGATCGTGGCGGGACAGGGGCCAAGAGACCCAGTACTTC.

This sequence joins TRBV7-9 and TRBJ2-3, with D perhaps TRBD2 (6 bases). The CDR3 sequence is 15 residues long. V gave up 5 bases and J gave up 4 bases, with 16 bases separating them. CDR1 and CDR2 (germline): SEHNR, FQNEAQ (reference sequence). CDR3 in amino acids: CASSGWTTGADTQYF. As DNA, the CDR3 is TGTGCCAGCAGCGGGTGGACTACCGGCGCAGATACGCAGTATTTT.

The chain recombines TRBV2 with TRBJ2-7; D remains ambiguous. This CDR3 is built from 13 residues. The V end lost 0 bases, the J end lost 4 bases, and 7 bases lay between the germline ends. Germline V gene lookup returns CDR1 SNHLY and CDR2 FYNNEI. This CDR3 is CASSEALRYEQYF. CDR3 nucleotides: TGTGCCAGCAGTGAAGCGCTAAGGTACGAGCAGTACTTC.

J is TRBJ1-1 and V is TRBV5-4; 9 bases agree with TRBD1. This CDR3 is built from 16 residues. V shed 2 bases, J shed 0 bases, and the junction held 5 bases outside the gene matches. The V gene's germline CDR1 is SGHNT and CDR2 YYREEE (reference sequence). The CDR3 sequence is CASSFGTGPLNTEAFF. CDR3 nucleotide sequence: TGTGCCAGCAGCTTCGGGACAGGGCCTCTGAACACTGAAGCTTTCTTT.